The 22 T cell receptor beta chains below were found in one sample sequenced in a study of blood T cell repertoires in COVID-19 (dated by TCRdb to 2020 to 2022). Library creation used the immunoSEQ multiplex PCR assay. Not all clones reach the TCRdb copy of this immuneACCESS table, which keeps in-frame sequences only. Checked studies attribute under half of the gap to unresolved V genes and leave the rest unexplained. The sample data list about 50,000 clones, and approximately 88% of these were observed just once. The ten largest clonotypes hold about 27% of the sample. Sequencing was performed on peripheral blood. The receptors were sampled from a human donor in a cohort sampled during active COVID-19.

The V and J genes are TRBV27 and TRBJ2-3; 11 nucleotides match TRBD2. CDR1 MNHEY and CDR2 SMNVEV come from the germline V gene (reference sequence). The CDR3 covers 16 residues. V was pared by 5 bases and J by 2 bases, with 6 bases of the junction left unmatched. CDR3 nucleotides: TGTGCCAGCAGTCTCGGACTAGCGGGCGTCACAGATACGCAGTATTTT. Its protein product is CASSLGLAGVTDTQYF.

The chain uses TRBV5-4 and TRBJ2-3, with D possibly being TRBD1 (6 bases). CDR1 SGHNT and CDR2 YYREEE come from the germline V gene (reference sequence). Deletions cut 2 bases from V and 2 bases from J, with 9 bases between. The CDR3 totals 14 residues. Here the CDR3 reads CASSFRGLTDTQYF. The CDR3 DNA is TGTGCCAGCAGCTTCAGGGGCCTCACAGATACGCAGTATTTT.

This chain joins TRBV28 and TRBJ1-6; possibly TRBD1 for D (6 bases). Trimming stripped 5 bases from V and 7 bases from J, with 15 bases between. Germline V gene sequence: CDR1 MDHEN, CDR2 SYDVKM. The CDR3 totals 15 residues. CDR3 region: CASSPHGTQNSPLHF. The CDR3 DNA reads as TGTGCCAGCAGTCCTCATGGGACACAAAATTCACCCCTCCACTTT.

This clone is categorized as medium-sized (0.01 to 0.1%). V is TRBV6-5 and J is TRBJ2-2; TRBD1 agrees at 9 bases. Per germline, CDR1 MNHEY and CDR2 SVGAGI. V dropped 9 bases and J dropped 1; count of bases not matched to a gene: 0. This CDR3 region has 13 residues. In DNA, the CDR3 is TGTGCCAGGGGACAGGGGAACACCGGGGAGCTGTTTTTT. It translates to CARGQGNTGELFF.

V is TRBV18 and J is TRBJ2-5; TRBD2 might be the D (6 bases). From germline, CDR1 is KGHSH and CDR2 LQKENI. V dropped 4 bases and J dropped 3 bases, with 9 bases sitting between them. The CDR3 runs 13 residues. This chain's CDR3 is CASSRDLEETQYF. For the CDR3, the DNA is TGTGCCAGCTCACGGGACTTGGAAGAGACCCAGTACTTC.

CDR3 nucleotide sequence: TGTGCCAGCACCCTGCGAACCGGGGAGCTGTTTTTT. This translates into CASTLRTGELFF. This sequence joins TRBV5-4 and TRBJ2-2; D uncertain. The V gene lost 6 bases and the J gene lost 5 bases, with 8 bases spanning the gap. The length of the CDR3 is 12 residues. Germline values: CDR1 SGHNT, CDR2 YYREEE (reference sequence).

This clone was counted between two and nine times. The genes are TRBV23-1 and TRBJ1-5; D might be TRBD1 (6 bases). TRBV23-1 counts as an open reading frame of uncertain function. V was pared by 3 bases and J by 2 bases, with 11 bases between. CDR3 size: 15 residues. DNA of the CDR3: TGCGCCAGCAGTCAGGGCAGGGGTCGCAATCAGCCCCAGCATTTT. It is translated as CASSQGRGRNQPQHF.

The V and J genes are TRBV6-6 and TRBJ1-1, with 8 nucleotides matching TRBD1. V lost 7 bases, J lost 4 bases, and 5 bases stayed unmatched. Germline CDR1 reads MNHNY; CDR2 reads SVGAGI (reference sequence). CDR3 length: 13 amino acids. The CDR3: CASTDRGGTEAFF. The DNA of the CDR3 is TGTGCCAGCACTGACAGGGGTGGCACTGAAGCTTTCTTT.

The V gene is TRBV18, the J gene TRBJ2-7, with 11 bases aligning to TRBD2. CDR3 length: 15 amino acids. Germline V gives CDR1 KGHSH, CDR2 LQKENI. J gave up 6 bases and V 2 bases, and 6 bases lay outside the gene matches. The CDR3 DNA reads as TGTGCCAGCTCACCAGATAGCGGGGGGGCGATCGAGCAGTACTTC. Translated, it gives CASSPDSGGAIEQYF.

The V and J genes are TRBV9 and TRBJ1-6; 9 bases fit TRBD1. V gave up 7 bases and J gave up 5 bases; unmatched junction bases: 1. The CDR3 spans 13 residues. Per the germline V gene, CDR1 is SGDLS and CDR2 is YYNGEE. The CDR3 DNA reads as TGTGCCAGCGGGGACAGGGATAATTCACCCCTCCACTTT. It encodes CASGDRDNSPLHF.

The rearrangement uses TRBV15 and TRBJ1-3; D gene ambiguous. The CDR3 has 18 residues. The germline V and J ends were trimmed by 0 bases and 0 bases, with 15 bases remaining between them. Germline CDR1 is LNHNV and CDR2 is YYDKDF (reference sequence). For the CDR3, the DNA is TGTGCCACCAGCAGAGATCAGGAGGGTCGACTCTCTGGAAACACCATATATTTT. Its translation is CATSRDQEGRLSGNTIYF.

This clone was detected only a few times. The chain carries TRBV11-2 and TRBJ2-1; D remains unclear. This CDR3 comprises 14 residues. V lost 5 bases, J lost 4 bases, and 12 bases lay in between. Germline CDR1 reads SGHAT; CDR2 reads FQNNGV. Written as DNA, the CDR3 is TGTGCCAGCAGCCCCCCGGTAATATACAATGAGCAGTTCTTC. Its protein is CASSPPVIYNEQFF.

This rearrangement joins TRBV9 to TRBJ2-2; the D gene is possibly TRBD2 (5 bases). In germline, CDR1 is SGDLS, CDR2 YYNGEE. V was cut by 3 bases and J by 6 bases, with 12 bases left in between. The CDR3 is 14 amino acids. The CDR3 region is CASSGAAPAGELFF. DNA for the CDR3: TGTGCCAGCAGCGGAGCGGCCCCGGCCGGGGAGCTGTTTTTT.

The chain employs TRBV5-8 and TRBJ2-1; 11 nucleotides match TRBD1. This CDR3 region has 16 residues. Germline V lookup: CDR1 SGHTS, CDR2 YDEGEE. Germline trimming cut 3 bases from V and 0 bases from J; bases unmatched to any gene: 2. As DNA, the CDR3 is TGTGCCAGCAGCTCGGACAGGGGGCTCTCCTACAATGAGCAGTTCTTC. This encodes CASSSDRGLSYNEQFF.

The chain is built from TRBV5-1 and TRBJ1-3, with 7 bases identical to TRBD1. Germline V gives CDR1 SGHRS, CDR2 YFSETQ. The CDR3 runs 15 residues. V shed 4 bases and J 0 bases; nucleotides not matched to a gene: 4. The DNA for the CDR3 is TGCGCCAGCAGCGCCAGGGGGGACTCTGGAAACACCATATATTTT. Encoded protein: CASSARGDSGNTIYF.

The V and J genes are TRBV2 and TRBJ2-7; 9 nucleotides agree with TRBD2. This CDR3 has 16 residues. The germline CDR1 and CDR2 sequences are SNHLY and FYNNEI. J was trimmed by 2 bases and V by 3 bases; bases with no gene match: 8. The chain's CDR3 is CASSEGGGGGAYEQYF. In nucleotides, the CDR3 is TGTGCCAGCAGTGAGGGTGGGGGCGGGGGGGCCTACGAGCAGTACTTC.

The rearrangement uses TRBV19 and TRBJ2-1, with D maybe TRBD2 (6 bases). The CDR3 runs 13 residues. V dropped 10 bases and J dropped 7 bases, with 17 bases sitting between them. Germline values: CDR1 LNHDA, CDR2 SQIVND (reference sequence). The CDR3 reads CATGGVSRNEQFF. CDR3 in DNA: TGTGCCACCGGAGGGGTCTCTCGAAATGAGCAGTTCTTC.

The CDR3 DNA follows: TGTGCCTGGAAAGGTCGGGGAAATGAAAAACTGTTTTTT. It yields the protein CAWKGRGNEKLFF. This chain connects TRBV30 to TRBJ1-4; D is uncertain. V lost 4 bases to trimming and J lost 5 bases, with 11 bases between them. The CDR3 runs 13 residues. Germline-derived CDR1 and CDR2 are GTSNPN and SVGIG (reference sequence).

Only a few counts were recorded for this clone. The gene calls are TRBV27 and TRBJ1-5; 12 positions agree with TRBD1. CDR3 length equals 16 residues. CDR1 MNHEY and CDR2 SMNVEV come from the germline V gene (reference sequence). Trimming removed 6 bases from V and 5 bases from J; junction bases left unmatched: 8. Here the CDR3 reads CASRRTGQGADQPQHF. The CDR3 DNA reads as TGTGCCAGCAGGCGGACGGGACAGGGGGCTGATCAGCCCCAGCATTTT.

This chain connects TRBV28 to TRBJ2-5; 8 bases are a match to TRBD1. The V and J ends lost 6 bases and 2 bases, in that order; junction bases with no gene match: 5. CDR3 length: 14 residues. Germline V gives CDR1 MDHEN, CDR2 SYDVKM. CDR3: CASSPGGRQETQYF. CDR3 in DNA: TGTGCCAGCAGCCCAGGGGGCCGTCAAGAGACCCAGTACTTC.

This chain links TRBV27 with TRBJ1-2; 10 bases are shared with TRBD1. Germline values: CDR1 MNHEY, CDR2 SMNVEV (reference sequence). The V segment lost 6 bases and the J segment 2 bases; nucleotides outside the gene matches: 3. The CDR3 has 14 residues. The chain's CDR3 is CASRRTGGNYGYTF. CDR3 nucleotides: TGTGCCAGCAGGCGGACAGGGGGGAACTATGGCTACACCTTC.

The V call is TRBV5-1, the J call TRBJ1-1; TRBD1 matches 9 bases. Germline V gives CDR1 SGHRS, CDR2 YFSETQ. Trimming removed 4 bases from V and 1 base from J; junction bases left unmatched: 2. This CDR3 has 14 amino acids. CDR3 amino acids: CASSPDRGNTEAFF. For the CDR3, the DNA is TGCGCCAGCAGCCCGGACAGGGGGAACACTGAAGCTTTCTTT.